The next 2 T cell receptor beta chains were all read from a single sample in a study of blood T cells in healthy people across ages. PCR was performed a second time for about 7 to 12 cycles using a sample-barcoded 5' primer and a J-beta primer mix. TCRdb re-analysed the 5' RACE reads in MiXCR, keeping a single row per CDR3 protein. The sample records roughly 800,000 distinct CDR3 sequences, under 30% being singletons. The sample also formed part of further work on T cells of mothers and their children.

Source material: blood. These receptors all stem from a boy aged 5-17 years in good health.

The gene calls are TRBV7-8 and TRBJ2-5, with 7 bases fitting TRBD2. CDR1 is SGHVS and CDR2 is FQNEAQ in the germline V gene. Trimming cost V 2 bases and J 2 bases; bases outside gene matches: 8. This CDR3 contains 16 residues. The CDR3 bases are TGTGCCAGCAGCTTATTATGGACGGGGGGACAAGAGACCCAGTACTTC. Translating it yields CASSLLWTGGQETQYF.

The chain carries TRBV3-1 and TRBJ2-5; D call uncertain. The J call may not be correct, given that the DNA end is closer to TRBJ2-7. The CDR3 runs to 13 residues. Germline-derived CDR1 and CDR2 are LGHDT and YNNKEL (reference sequence). Written as DNA, the CDR3 is TGTGCCAGCAGTCAAACGACGAGTCTCGAGCAGTACTTC. It is translated as CASSQTTSLEQYF.